This is a list of T cell receptor beta chains from one sample in a study of T cells in Graves' hyperthyroidism and ophthalmopathy. TCRdb reprocessed the multiplex PCR reads with MiXCR, giving one entry per CDR3 protein. The sample contains some 460,000 distinct CDR3 sequences, about 15% of which appear only once. The sample taken for sequencing was blood. These receptors came from a woman under 30 with Graves' hyperthyroidism. Each CDR3 is given with its conserved first and last residue. The D gene is left open where the match is weak. Size is stated for part of the rows, as once, few or many counts, or as a class when the clone is expanded.

CDR3aa: CASSPGQREAFF
CDR3nt: TGCGCCAGCAGTCCAGGGCAGCGAGAGGCTTTCTTT
v_gene: TRBV10-2
d_gene: -
j_gene: TRBJ1-1
len: 12
abundance: -

CDR3aa: CATSREGARVRRTPLHF
CDR3nt: TGTGCCACCAGCAGAGAGGGCGCAAGGGTGCGTAGGACACCCCTCCACTTT
v_gene: TRBV15
d_gene: -
j_gene: TRBJ1-6
len: 17
abundance: few

CDR3aa: CASSPPPEAFF
CDR3nt: TGTGCCAGCAGCCCCCCACCCGAAGCTTTCTTT
v_gene: TRBV7-9
d_gene: -
j_gene: TRBJ1-1
len: 11
abundance: many

CDR3aa: CATSDLQGSGETQYF
CDR3nt: TGTGCCACCAGTGATTTGCAAGGGTCGGGGGAGACCCAGTACTTC
v_gene: TRBV24-1
d_gene: -
j_gene: TRBJ2-5
len: 15
abundance: many

CDR3aa: CSARGAGPNTEAFF
CDR3nt: TGCAGTGCTAGAGGTGCGGGTCCGAACACTGAAGCTTTCTTT
v_gene: TRBV20-1
d_gene: -
j_gene: TRBJ1-1
len: 14
abundance: many

CDR3aa: CSVEGSAEAFF
CDR3nt: TGCAGTGTGGAGGGTTCGGCTGAAGCTTTCTTT
v_gene: TRBV20-1
d_gene: -
j_gene: TRBJ1-1
len: 11
abundance: many

CDR3aa: CASRLLTGEGTQYF
CDR3nt: TGTGCCAGTAGACTATTAACAGGGGAAGGGACCCAGTACTTC
v_gene: TRBV19
d_gene: TRBD1
j_gene: TRBJ2-5
len: 14
abundance: -

CDR3aa: CASSPRDQIRSDTQYF
CDR3nt: TGTGCCAGCAGCCCCAGGGACCAGATAAGGTCGGATACGCAGTATTTT
v_gene: TRBV3-1
d_gene: -
j_gene: TRBJ2-3
len: 16
abundance: -

CDR3aa: CASSNLGPGEQFF
CDR3nt: TGTGCCAGCAGTAACCTTGGCCCTGGTGAGCAGTTCTTC
v_gene: TRBV27
d_gene: -
j_gene: TRBJ2-1
len: 13
abundance: few

CDR3aa: CASSVGSGSPYNEQFF
CDR3nt: TGTGCCAGCAGCGTAGGAAGCGGGAGCCCTTACAATGAGCAGTTCTTC
v_gene: TRBV9
d_gene: TRBD2
j_gene: TRBJ2-1
len: 16
abundance: few

CDR3aa: CASSKKGGTEAFF
CDR3nt: TGTGCCAGCAGCAAAAAAGGGGGAACTGAAGCTTTCTTT
v_gene: TRBV12-3/TRBV12-4
d_gene: -
j_gene: TRBJ1-1
len: 13
abundance: many

CDR3aa: CASSLGFGTSGGAVAKETQYF
CDR3nt: TGTGCCAGCAGCTTAGGGTTTGGGACTAGCGGGGGGGCCGTGGCAAAAGAGACCCAGTACTTC
v_gene: TRBV11-2
d_gene: TRBD2
j_gene: TRBJ2-5
len: 21
abundance: -

CDR3aa: CASSVGPGLHNEQFF
CDR3nt: TGTGCCAGCAGCGTAGGGCCCGGCCTTCACAATGAGCAGTTCTTC
v_gene: TRBV9
d_gene: -
j_gene: TRBJ2-1
len: 15
abundance: few

CDR3aa: CASSLPGVPSGKSYGYTF
CDR3nt: TGTGCCAGCAGCCTCCCGGGGGTACCTTCAGGGAAGAGTTATGGCTACACCTTC
v_gene: TRBV28
d_gene: -
j_gene: TRBJ1-2
len: 18
abundance: many

CDR3aa: CASSLVRQARETQYF
CDR3nt: TGTGCCAGCAGTTTAGTCCGGCAGGCCAGAGAGACCCAGTACTTC
v_gene: TRBV12-3/TRBV12-4
d_gene: -
j_gene: TRBJ2-5
len: 15
abundance: many

CDR3aa: CASSPSQGLAGSSEQFF
CDR3nt: TGTGCCAGCAGCCCGAGTCAGGGACTAGCGGGAAGTTCTGAGCAGTTCTTC
v_gene: TRBV28
d_gene: TRBD2
j_gene: TRBJ2-1
len: 17
abundance: many

CDR3aa: CASSSSFASGWTTDTQYF
CDR3nt: TGTGCCAGCAGCTCCTCATTCGCTAGCGGATGGACCACAGATACGCAGTATTTT
v_gene: TRBV7-2
d_gene: TRBD2
j_gene: TRBJ2-3
len: 18
abundance: -

CDR3aa: CASSLLGLDTEAFF
CDR3nt: TGTGCCAGCAGCTTGTTGGGACTGGATACTGAAGCTTTCTTT
v_gene: TRBV5-6
d_gene: -
j_gene: TRBJ1-1
len: 14
abundance: -

CDR3aa: CSAPPSGVNYGYTF
CDR3nt: TGCAGTGCTCCTCCTTCAGGGGTTAACTATGGCTACACCTTC
v_gene: TRBV20-1
d_gene: -
j_gene: TRBJ1-2
len: 14
abundance: many

CDR3aa: CASSPGTGAGNTIYF
CDR3nt: TGTGCCAGCTCACCGGGGACAGGAGCTGGAAACACCATATATTTT
v_gene: TRBV18
d_gene: TRBD1
j_gene: TRBJ1-3
len: 15
abundance: many

CDR3aa: CASSYSGGLAGDHTGELFF
CDR3nt: TGTGCCAGCAGTTACTCAGGAGGACTAGCGGGAGATCACACCGGGGAGCTGTTTTTT
v_gene: TRBV6-5
d_gene: TRBD2
j_gene: TRBJ2-2
len: 19
abundance: many

CDR3aa: CASSSRTSGGAIGTQYF
CDR3nt: TGTGCCAGCAGCTCCCGGACTAGCGGGGGGGCCATCGGGACCCAGTACTTC
v_gene: TRBV3-1
d_gene: TRBD2
j_gene: TRBJ2-5
len: 17
abundance: many

CDR3aa: CASSGGTSGNNEQFF
CDR3nt: TGTGCCAGCAGTGGAGGGACTAGCGGTAACAATGAGCAGTTCTTC
v_gene: TRBV12-3/TRBV12-4
d_gene: TRBD2
j_gene: TRBJ2-1
len: 15
abundance: -

CDR3aa: CASSHGGPRQKGYEQYF
CDR3nt: TGTGCCAGCAGCCACGGCGGGCCTCGCCAAAAGGGATACGAGCAGTACTTC
v_gene: TRBV7-8
d_gene: -
j_gene: TRBJ2-7
len: 17
abundance: many

CDR3aa: CASSEGGLPNEQFF
CDR3nt: TGCGCCAGCAGTGAGGGGGGGCTTCCCAATGAGCAGTTCTTC
v_gene: TRBV10-1
d_gene: -
j_gene: TRBJ2-1
len: 14
abundance: -

CDR3aa: CSVSRGTDEQYF
CDR3nt: TGCAGCGTTTCTAGGGGGACGGACGAGCAGTACTTC
v_gene: TRBV29-1
d_gene: -
j_gene: TRBJ2-7
len: 12
abundance: few

CDR3aa: CASSLKGTIGREYGYTF
CDR3nt: TGCGCCAGCAGCTTGAAAGGGACAATTGGGCGAGAGTATGGCTACACCTTC
v_gene: TRBV5-1
d_gene: -
j_gene: TRBJ1-2
len: 17
abundance: few

CDR3aa: CASSLLGLAGPYEQYF
CDR3nt: TGTGCCAGCAGTTTACTTGGGCTAGCGGGGCCCTACGAGCAGTACTTC
v_gene: TRBV27
d_gene: TRBD2
j_gene: TRBJ2-7
len: 16
abundance: many

CDR3aa: CASSPGGGGQPQHF
CDR3nt: TGCGCCAGCAGCCCCGGGGGGGGCGGTCAGCCCCAGCATTTT
v_gene: TRBV5-1
d_gene: -
j_gene: TRBJ1-5
len: 14
abundance: -

CDR3aa: CASSQMDRRNQPQHF
CDR3nt: TGTGCCAGCAGTCAAATGGACAGGAGAAATCAGCCCCAGCATTTT
v_gene: TRBV12-3/TRBV12-4
d_gene: TRBD1
j_gene: TRBJ1-5
len: 15
abundance: few

CDR3aa: CASSQGGSAYGYTF
CDR3nt: TGTGCCAGCAGCCAAGGTGGCAGCGCATATGGCTACACCTTC
v_gene: TRBV4-2
d_gene: -
j_gene: TRBJ1-2
len: 14
abundance: -

CDR3aa: CASSPRTGNYEQYF
CDR3nt: TGCGCCAGCAGCCCCCGGACAGGGAACTACGAGCAGTACTTC
v_gene: TRBV4-1
d_gene: TRBD1
j_gene: TRBJ2-7
len: 14
abundance: -

CDR3aa: CASSKPRLSTDTQYF
CDR3nt: TGTGCCAGCAGCAAACCCCGATTATCCACAGATACGCAGTATTTT
v_gene: TRBV7-8
d_gene: -
j_gene: TRBJ2-3
len: 15
abundance: many

CDR3aa: CSAKGDRVSYNEQFF
CDR3nt: TGCAGTGCTAAAGGGGACAGGGTCTCCTACAATGAGCAGTTCTTC
v_gene: TRBV20-1
d_gene: TRBD1
j_gene: TRBJ2-1
len: 15
abundance: few

CDR3aa: CASSPDLRAGRSYNEQFF
CDR3nt: TGTGCCAGCAGTCCAGACCTTCGGGCAGGGCGCTCCTACAATGAGCAGTTCTTC
v_gene: TRBV12-3/TRBV12-4
d_gene: -
j_gene: TRBJ2-1
len: 18
abundance: -

CDR3aa: CANSGTGDEKLFF
CDR3nt: TGTGCCAACTCCGGGACAGGGGATGAAAAACTGTTTTTT
v_gene: TRBV2
d_gene: TRBD1
j_gene: TRBJ1-4
len: 13
abundance: few

CDR3aa: CSASAGITNEKLFF
CDR3nt: TGCAGTGCTAGTGCCGGGATAACTAATGAAAAACTGTTTTTT
v_gene: TRBV20-1
d_gene: -
j_gene: TRBJ1-4
len: 14
abundance: many